The 31 T cell receptor beta chains in this list originate from one sample, sequenced in a study of regulatory T cells in long-lasting Graves disease. Arm-PCR of CDR3 regions and iRepertoire HTBI primers were the basis on which TCR beta libraries were built. TCRdb reprocessed the multiplex PCR reads with MiXCR, giving one entry per CDR3 protein. The sample consists of 450,000 or so distinct CDR3 sequences, about 22% of them appearing once. Time point denoted: persistent/refractory GD, antithyroid drugs over 5 years with positive TRAb. Extracted RNA from PBMCs served as the source of the TCR library. Sequenced here: peripheral blood mononuclear cells (PBMCs), sampled when the disease was refractory, from a patient treated with antithyroid drugs. Receptor source: a female donor with Graves disease.

At least ten counts were recorded for this clonotype. The rearrangement joins TRBV12-3 or TRBV12-4 to TRBJ2-7; 9 bases line up with TRBD1. The CDR3 extends over 13 amino acids. V was clipped by 6 bases and J by 6 bases; unmatched bases: 6. The CDR3 is CASSAGQGLEQYF. The CDR3 DNA follows: TGTGCCAGCAGCGCAGGACAGGGGCTCGAGCAGTACTTC.

This clonotype turned up a few times. This rearrangement joins TRBV6-2 or TRBV6-3 to TRBJ2-7, with D perhaps matching TRBD1 (6 bases). The CDR3 totals 14 residues. Per the germline V gene, CDR1 is MNHEY and CDR2 is SVGEGT. Trimming left V 5 bases short and J 3 bases short, with 14 bases between. CDR3 loop: CASSEQGASYEQYF. The CDR3 DNA sequence: TGTGCCAGCAGTGAACAGGGTGCAAGCTACGAGCAGTACTTC.

This clonotype was counted many times. The CDR3 sequence is CASSAWTVSNQPQHF. CDR3 nucleotide sequence: TGTGCCAGCAGTGCCTGGACAGTTAGCAATCAGCCCCAGCATTTT. The chain carries TRBV12-3 or TRBV12-4 and TRBJ1-5; possibly TRBD1 for D (6 bases). The V and J ends lost 5 bases and 0 bases respectively, with 11 bases between them. CDR3 length: 15 residues.

Worth noting for this clonotype: A much larger clone lies one base from this, so it may be a read error. The V call is TRBV6-1, the J call TRBJ2-7; 8 nucleotides match TRBD1. CDR1 is MNHNS, CDR2 SASEGT, per germline. CDR3 length: 15 amino acids. In nucleotides, the CDR3 is TGTGTCAGCAGTGAAGGTCGGCAGGGGGCGAGCGAGCAGTACTTC. Translating it yields CVSSEGRQGASEQYF.

This clonotype has a handful of counts. V is TRBV30 and J is TRBJ1-5; D gene ambiguous. V shed 3 bases and J shed 5 bases, with 11 bases lying between them. Per germline, CDR1 GTSNPN and CDR2 SVGIG (reference sequence). The CDR3 totals 13 residues. Written as DNA, the CDR3 is TGTGCCTGGAGATCCTCCGGGGATCAGCCCCAGCATTTT. It codes for CAWRSSGDQPQHF.

At least ten counts were recorded for this clonotype. V usage is TRBV28 and J usage is TRBJ1-2; no reliable D call. V gave up 5 bases and J gave up 6 bases, with 13 bases separating them. CDR1 is MDHEN and CDR2 is SYDVKM in the germline V gene. This CDR3 contains 13 residues. CDR3 nucleotide sequence: TGTGCCAGCAGTCAGACACTCTGGAATGGCTACACCTTC. Translated, it gives CASSQTLWNGYTF.

Note on this clonotype: This may be a read error: a much more frequent sequence differs by one nucleotide. The chain employs TRBV28 and TRBJ2-2, with 8 bases lining up with TRBD2. The CDR3 totals 15 residues. Per the germline V gene, CDR1 is MDHEN and CDR2 is SYDVKM. The CDR3 loop reads CASSLSGGSSGEPFF. DNA for the CDR3: TGTGCCAGCAGTTTAAGCGGGGGTAGCTCCGGGGAGCCGTTTTTT.

The rearrangement links TRBV28 to TRBJ2-3; 7 bases align to TRBD1. This CDR3 is 16 amino acids long. Germline V CDR1 and CDR2: MDHEN, SYDVKM. J lost 8 bases, V lost 5 bases, and 16 bases had no gene match. CDR3 DNA sequence: TGTGCCAGCAGTCCCCGAGTCAAATCACAGGGGAGTACGCAGTATTTT. Encoded protein: CASSPRVKSQGSTQYF. The entire variable domain, with the rest obtained from reference TRBV28 and TRBJ2-3, is as follows: DVKVTQSSRYLVKRTGEKVFLECVQDMDHENMFWYRQDPGLGLRLIYFSYDVKMKEKGDIPEGYSVSREKKERFSLILESASTNQTSMYLCASSPRVKSQGSTQYFGPGTRLTVL.

This clonotype was counted many times. The chain is built from TRBV10-3 and TRBJ2-7; the match to TRBD2 covers 11 bases. CDR3 length: 14 amino acids. CDR1 ENHRY and CDR2 SYGVKD come from the germline V gene. The V gene end was trimmed by 4 bases and the J gene end by 4 bases; junction bases not matched to a gene: 3. DNA for the CDR3: TGTGCCATCAGTGTCGGGACTAGCGGATACGAGCAGTACTTC. Its protein is CAISVGTSGYEQYF.

This clonotype was observed at least ten times. The chain is built from TRBV28 and TRBJ2-7; possible D gene TRBD1, 6 bases. Trimming took 6 bases from V and 1 from J, leaving 10 bases between them. CDR1 is MDHEN and CDR2 is SYDVKM in the germline V gene. The CDR3 has 13 residues. DNA of the CDR3: TGTGCCAGCAGATCTACAGGGTCCTACGAGCAGTACTTC. Protein: CASRSTGSYEQYF.

This clonotype was counted many times. The V and J genes are TRBV6-1 and TRBJ1-3; 9 bases line up with TRBD1. V lost 9 bases and J lost 4; bases outside the gene matches: 10. The germline V gene has CDR1 MNHNS and CDR2 SASEGT. This CDR3 has 15 residues. The CDR3 spells CASRRGQGTGNTIYF. CDR3 in DNA: TGTGCCAGTCGGCGGGGACAGGGAACCGGAAACACCATATATTTT.

This clonotype came up a few times. In DNA form, the CDR3 reads TGTGCCAGCAGCCGAAAACCTACAGGGACCGAGAACACTGAAGCTTTCTTT. It codes for CASSRKPTGTENTEAFF. The chain uses TRBV27 and TRBJ1-1; the D gene is possibly TRBD1 (6 bases). The V end was cut by 6 bases, the J end by 1 base, with 21 bases between. Per germline, CDR1 MNHEY and CDR2 SMNVEV (reference sequence). CDR3 length: 17 amino acids.

The chain combines TRBV5-5 with TRBJ1-6; a weak D match, TRBD1 (5 bases). Germline values: CDR1 SGHKS, CDR2 YYEKEE (reference sequence). Trimming cost V 2 bases and J 4 bases, with 13 bases left between them. This CDR3 is 16 amino acids long. CDR3 DNA: TGTGCCAGCAGCTTCGAGGGGAGGTCTTATAATTCACCCCTCCACTTT. It is translated as CASSFEGRSYNSPLHF.

This clonotype was counted at least ten times. V usage is TRBV20-1 and J usage is TRBJ1-2; D is perhaps TRBD1 (5 bases). Trimming stripped 0 bases from V and 3 bases from J, with 11 bases between. The germline V gene has CDR1 DFQATT and CDR2 SNEGSKA (reference sequence). There are 14 residues in the CDR3. CDR3 DNA: TGCAGTGCTAGAGATCGGCGGGGCGACTATGGCTACACCTTC. Translating it yields CSARDRRGDYGYTF.

This clonotype was observed at least ten times. The genes are TRBV20-1 and TRBJ2-5, with 7 bases aligning to TRBD1. J lost 3 bases, V lost 8 bases, and 18 bases had no gene match. The germline gives CDR1 DFQATT, CDR2 SNEGSKA (reference sequence). The CDR3 has 16 residues. The CDR3 bases are TGCAGTTCTCATCCACCGACAGGGCTAGAAGAAGAGACCCAGTACTTC. It encodes CSSHPPTGLEEETQYF.

This clonotype was observed many times. The V and J genes are TRBV5-1 and TRBJ2-2; 9 nucleotides match TRBD1. Germline V CDR1 and CDR2: SGHRS, YFSETQ. Unmatched junction bases numbered 12, after V lost 3 bases and J lost 6 bases. The CDR3 length is 17 residues. CDR3 DNA sequence: TGCGCCAGCAGCTCACCCAAGACAGGGGGTTCCCCCGGGGAGCTGTTTTTT. Amino acid sequence: CASSSPKTGGSPGELFF.

This clonotype was picked up a small number of times. V usage is TRBV6-2 or TRBV6-3 and J usage is TRBJ2-7, with D perhaps TRBD1 or TRBD2 (5 bases each). The CDR3 is 15 residues long. Trimming stripped 2 bases from V and 7 bases from J, with 18 bases between. From germline, CDR1 is MNHEY and CDR2 SVGEGT. CDR3 DNA sequence: TGTGCCAGCAGTTACGGGGGTCAGGACCGACGAGAGCAGTACTTC. It yields the protein CASSYGGQDRREQYF.

This clonotype has ten or more counts. This rearrangement joins TRBV6-1 to TRBJ2-7; D is perhaps TRBD1 or TRBD2 (5 bases each). Germline V gene data show CDR1 as MNHNS and CDR2 as SASEGT. This CDR3 is 17 amino acids long. V was clipped by 6 bases and J by 0 bases, with 21 bases between them. The CDR3 DNA sequence: TGTGCCAGCAGCAACATCTGGGGACGGACAAGCTCCTACGAGCAGTACTTC. Protein sequence: CASSNIWGRTSSYEQYF.

This clonotype was detected ten times or more. This chain links TRBV11-2 with TRBJ1-1; D is uncertain. Per the germline V gene, CDR1 is SGHAT and CDR2 is FQNNGV. Between the trimmed V and J ends, which lost 5 bases and 4 bases, there was a span of 8 bases. The CDR3 length is 12 residues. CDR3 residues: CASSAFGTEAFF. CDR3 coding DNA: TGTGCCAGCAGCGCCTTTGGCACTGAAGCTTTCTTT.

This chain joins TRBV19 and TRBJ1-2; perhaps TRBD1 as D (6 bases). The length of the CDR3 is 15 residues. In germline, CDR1 is LNHDA, CDR2 SQIVND (reference sequence). The V gene lost 6 bases and the J gene lost 4 bases, with 18 bases spanning the gap. This CDR3 is CASSRDTAKLYGYTF. CDR3 coding DNA: TGTGCCAGTAGCCGGGACACGGCCAAACTCTATGGCTACACCTTC. Supplemented by reference TRBV19 and TRBJ1-2, the full variable domain reads DGGITQSPKYLFRKEGQNVTLSCEQNLNHDAMYWYRQDPGQGLRLIYYSQIVNDFQKGDIAEGYSVSREKKESFPLTVTSAQKNPTAFYLCASSRDTAKLYGYTFGSGTRLTVV.

This chain links TRBV7-3 with TRBJ1-1; 9 bases line up with TRBD1. This CDR3 region has 15 residues. Unmatched junction bases numbered 7, after V lost 4 bases and J lost 4 bases. CDR1 and CDR2 (germline): SGHTA, FQGTGA. CDR3 sequence: CASSSRTGGGTEAFF. As DNA, the CDR3 is TGTGCCAGCAGCTCCCGTACAGGGGGCGGCACTGAAGCTTTCTTT. The whole variable domain, filled in from reference TRBV7-3 and TRBJ1-1, reads GAGVSQTPSNKVTEKGKYVELRCDPISGHTALYWYRQSLGQGPEFLIYFQGTGAADDSGLPNDRFFAVRPEGSVSTLKIQRTERGDSAVYLCASSSRTGGGTEAFFGQGTRLTVV.

This clonotype was found many times. This sequence joins TRBV6-2 or TRBV6-3 and TRBJ1-1; D uncertain. Germline lookup yields CDR1 MNHEY and CDR2 SVGEGT. V was cut by 5 bases and J by 4 bases, with 11 bases left in between. The CDR3 sequence is 13 residues long. The CDR3 loop reads CASSLLPGTEAFF. CDR3 sequence (DNA): TGTGCCAGCAGTCTCCTCCCCGGCACTGAAGCTTTCTTT.

The count of this clonotype is one. The chain recombines TRBV7-2 with TRBJ1-3, with TRBD1 matching 7 bases. The CDR3 is 16 amino acids. The J segment lost 0 bases and the V segment lost 5 bases, leaving 7 bases of the junction unmatched. Germline values: CDR1 SGHTA, CDR2 FQGNSA. CDR3 loop: CASSPGTDISGNTIYF. CDR3 sequence (DNA): TGTGCCAGCAGCCCTGGGACAGATATCTCTGGAAACACCATATATTTT.

This clonotype was counted only a few times. The chain is built from TRBV7-2 and TRBJ2-1; 12 nucleotides line up with TRBD2. The ends lost 3 bases at V and 7 bases at J; junction bases unmatched: 7. This CDR3 is 16 amino acids long. Germline assignment: CDR1 SGHTA and CDR2 FQGNSA. The CDR3 bases are TGTGCCAGCAGCTTCCCAACTAGCGGGGGGAATAATGAGCAGTTCTTC. Its translation: CASSFPTSGGNNEQFF.

This clonotype has a handful of counts. The chain couples TRBV20-1 to TRBJ2-7; D is unclear. Germline loops: CDR1 DFQATT, CDR2 SNEGSKA (reference sequence). The V and J ends lost 1 base and 4 bases respectively, with 11 bases between them. The CDR3 totals 13 residues. The CDR3 region is CSARVPNRYEQYF. Here the CDR3 DNA reads TGCAGTGCTAGAGTCCCAAACAGATACGAGCAGTACTTC.

This clonotype was seen a few times. The chain recombines TRBV20-1 with TRBJ2-1; TRBD2 matches at 11 bases. V was pared by 0 bases and J by 10 bases, with 11 bases of the junction left unmatched. The CDR3 loop spans 16 amino acids. The germline V gene has CDR1 DFQATT and CDR2 SNEGSKA (reference sequence). CDR3 in amino acids: CSARDHSGTSGFEQFF. CDR3 sequence (DNA): TGCAGTGCTAGAGATCACTCCGGGACTAGCGGATTCGAGCAGTTCTTC.

This clonotype was recorded a few times. CDR3: CASTTQGIYNSPLHF. In DNA, the CDR3 is TGCGCCAGCACCACCCAGGGGATCTATAATTCACCCCTCCACTTT. The chain recombines TRBV10-2 with TRBJ1-6; a possible D gene is TRBD1 (6 bases). Germline V gene data show CDR1 as WSHSY and CDR2 as SAAADI. This CDR3 has 15 amino acids. The V gene lost 7 bases and the J gene lost 3 bases, with 13 bases spanning the gap.

This clonotype was observed at least ten times. This rearrangement joins TRBV7-2 to TRBJ2-5, with 9 bases matching TRBD2. From germline, CDR1 is SGHTA and CDR2 FQGNSA. The CDR3 spans 17 residues. With V trimmed by 1 base and J by 1 base, 7 bases remained unmatched. CDR3 DNA sequence: TGTGCCAGCAGCTTAGTGGCTAGCGGGGTTACCCAAGAGACCCAGTACTTC. It specifies CASSLVASGVTQETQYF.

At least ten counts were recorded for this clonotype. V and J are TRBV6-5 and TRBJ2-7; possibly TRBD1 for D (5 bases). The CDR3 runs 14 residues. The germline V gene encodes CDR1 MNHEY and CDR2 SVGAGI. V was clipped by 1 base and J by 0 bases, with 7 bases between them. Written as DNA, the CDR3 is TGTGCCAGCAGTTACTGGGGCAGCTCCTACGAGCAGTACTTC. Translation gives CASSYWGSSYEQYF.

This clonotype was detected many times. This CDR3 reads CAISNSGSEAETQYF. CDR3 DNA sequence: TGTGCCATCAGTAATAGCGGGAGCGAAGCAGAGACCCAGTACTTC. The chain couples TRBV10-3 to TRBJ2-5, with 9 bases fitting TRBD2. In germline, CDR1 is ENHRY, CDR2 SYGVKD. The CDR3 is made up of 15 amino acids. With V trimmed by 5 bases and J by 4 bases, 8 bases remained unmatched.

This clonotype was counted between two and nine times. This rearrangement joins TRBV10-3 to TRBJ2-4; D is possibly TRBD1 (5 bases). CDR3 length: 18 residues. From germline, CDR1 is ENHRY and CDR2 SYGVKD. Trimming stripped 2 bases from V and 0 bases from J, with 17 bases between. The CDR3 DNA sequence: TGTGCCATCAGTGAGACGTCCCTAACCGACAGAGCCAAAAACATTCAGTACTTC. Its protein is CAISETSLTDRAKNIQYF.